These 19 T cell receptor beta chains were all obtained from the same sample, sequenced in a study of patients and donors after allogeneic stem cell transplantation. MiXCR, applied by TCRdb to the RT-PCR reads, yields one record per CDR3 protein. The sample consists of about 57,000 distinct CDR3 sequences, 13% of them appearing once. Sequencing was performed on blood, either unsorted or a sorted T cell fraction (not recorded which). These receptor sequences come from a human donor who was either an allogeneic HSCT recipient or a stem cell or donor lymphocyte infusion donor (not recorded which). It is not recorded whose cells these are; they may come from a transplant donor.

This clonotype was seen only a few times. The chain carries TRBV10-3 and TRBJ2-2; D call uncertain. V dropped 0 bases and J dropped 4 bases, with 15 bases sitting between them. CDR3 length: 17 residues. Germline V gene lookup returns CDR1 ENHRY and CDR2 SYGVKD. The CDR3, as DNA: TGTGCCATCAGTGAGTCGTCGGTGGGCTTGGTCACCGGGGAGCTGTTTTTT. This translates into CAISESSVGLVTGELFF.

This clonotype turned up a few times. This chain uses TRBV5-1 with TRBJ2-1; no reliable D call. The CDR3 totals 18 residues. V was cut by 0 bases and J by 0 bases, with 16 bases left in between. In germline, CDR1 is SGHRS, CDR2 YFSETQ. The CDR3 region has the DNA TGCGCCAGCAGCTTGGCCGGTATAAGCATCAGCTCCTACAATGAGCAGTTCTTC. It codes for CASSLAGISISSYNEQFF.

This clonotype was seen many times. The chain uses TRBV9 and TRBJ2-7; no reliable D call. The CDR3 totals 13 residues. With 4 bases removed from V and 0 bases from J, the gap between germline ends came to 8 bases. Germline CDR1 reads SGDLS; CDR2 reads YYNGEE. CDR3 in amino acids: CASSPRSSYEQYF. Written as DNA, the CDR3 is TGTGCCAGCAGCCCCCGTAGCTCCTACGAGCAGTACTTC.

The chain employs TRBV5-5 and TRBJ2-1, with D possibly being TRBD2 (6 bases). Germline V gene sequence: CDR1 SGHKS, CDR2 YYEKEE (reference sequence). The CDR3 runs 15 residues. V was pared by 7 bases and J by 3 bases, with 17 bases between. The CDR3 loop reads CASVDWGDNYNEQFF. The CDR3 region has the DNA TGTGCCAGCGTGGATTGGGGGGATAACTACAATGAGCAGTTCTTC.

This clonotype came up a few times. The chain is built from TRBV20-1 and TRBJ2-1, with TRBD1 identical over 10 bases. The CDR3 totals 14 residues. Germline V gene sequence: CDR1 DFQATT, CDR2 SNEGSKA (reference sequence). J lost 4 bases, V lost 5 bases, and 5 bases had no gene match. The CDR3 DNA reads as TGCAGTGCTTGGACAGGGGGAAAGTACAATGAGCAGTTCTTC. It encodes CSAWTGGKYNEQFF.

This clonotype has a handful of counts. CDR3 nucleotide sequence: TGCAGTGCTAGAGATACAGGGCGGGAGTCCGGGGAGCTGTTTTTT. It is translated as CSARDTGRESGELFF. This chain links TRBV20-1 with TRBJ2-2; tentative D call: TRBD2 (7 bases). The CDR3 spans 15 residues. CDR1 is DFQATT and CDR2 is SNEGSKA in the germline V gene (reference sequence). Trimming stripped 0 bases from V and 6 bases from J, with 14 bases between.

The CDR3 sequence is CATLNRGRLIDGYTF. The CDR3 DNA reads as TGTGCCACCCTCAACAGGGGGCGATTGATCGATGGCTACACCTTC. V gene TRBV12-3 or TRBV12-4 combines with J gene TRBJ1-2; 9 positions agree with TRBD1. This CDR3 has 15 residues. V shed 10 bases, J shed 6 bases, and the junction held 15 bases outside the gene matches.

This clonotype has just a few counts. As DNA, the CDR3 is TGTGCCAGCAGCTTAATCGTTCTGCCAGGCGTAAACGGAAAGGCTAATCAGCCCCAGCATTTT. It specifies CASSLIVLPGVNGKANQPQHF. The V call is TRBV7-9, the J call TRBJ1-5, with D unclear. The CDR3 totals 21 residues. V was cut by 2 bases and J by 4 bases, with 30 bases left in between. Germline CDR1 SEHNR, CDR2 FQNEAQ (reference sequence).

This clonotype turned up a few times. The chain carries TRBV7-2 and TRBJ1-6; a possible D gene is TRBD1 (5 bases). Germline V CDR1 and CDR2: SGHTA, FQGNSA. Trimming stripped 3 bases from V and 5 bases from J, with 20 bases between. CDR3 size: 18 residues. In nucleotides, the CDR3 is TGTGCCAGCAGCTTCACCAGCCGGGGACTCAGAGATAATTCACCCCTCCACTTT. Translation: CASSFTSRGLRDNSPLHF.

The chain joins TRBV12-3 or TRBV12-4 to TRBJ2-7, with D possibly TRBD2 on 6 matching bases. The CDR3 has 16 residues. Trimming pared 1 base from V and 2 bases from J, leaving 15 bases between. CDR3 residues: CASSLVLLATPYEQYF. The CDR3 DNA sequence: TGTGCCAGCAGTTTAGTTTTGCTAGCGACTCCCTACGAGCAGTACTTC.

CDR3 region: CATSLNTPREGFSYNEQFF. The CDR3 DNA is TGTGCCACCAGCCTTAATACTCCAAGGGAGGGTTTCTCCTACAATGAGCAGTTCTTC. The chain uses TRBV15 and TRBJ2-1; 7 bases are shared with TRBD2. Trimming removed 5 bases from V and 0 bases from J; junction bases left unmatched: 16. From germline, CDR1 is LNHNV and CDR2 YYDKDF (reference sequence). The CDR3 has 19 residues. The full variable domain, with the rest looked up from reference TRBV15 and TRBJ2-1, is DAMVIQNPRYQVTQFGKPVTLSCSQTLNHNVMYWYQQKSSQAPKLLFHYYDKDFNNEADTPDNFQSRRPNTSFCFLDIRSPGLGDTAMYLCATSLNTPREGFSYNEQFFGPGTRLTVL.

The table lists this clonotype with many counts. CDR3 loop: CSAGSSGREVYTDTQYF. The CDR3 nucleotides are TGCAGTGCTGGTAGTAGCGGGCGGGAAGTTTACACAGATACGCAGTATTTT. The rearrangement joins TRBV20-1 to TRBJ2-3, with 7 positions matching TRBD2. V trimming: 5 bases; J trimming: 2 bases; junction bases outside the gene matches: 16. CDR1 and CDR2 from the germline V gene are DFQATT and SNEGSKA (reference sequence). The CDR3 sequence is 17 residues long.

This clonotype showed up many times. Written as DNA, the CDR3 is TGTGCCAGCAGCTTACGGAGGGGCCTTTACCTTAACTATGGCTACACCTTC. This encodes CASSLRRGLYLNYGYTF. V gene TRBV7-8 combines with J gene TRBJ1-2; maybe TRBD1 (5 bases). The CDR3 extends over 17 amino acids. Trimming removed 2 bases from V and 1 base from J, with 17 bases in between. CDR1 and CDR2 (germline): SGHVS, FQNEAQ.

The CDR3 DNA sequence: TGTGCCAGCAGTGGGTCGGGAGGGTTCTCCTACGAGCAGTACTTC. Amino acids: CASSGSGGFSYEQYF. This rearrangement joins TRBV27 to TRBJ2-7, with 8 bases identical to TRBD2. The CDR3 is 15 amino acids. Germline lookup yields CDR1 MNHEY and CDR2 SMNVEV (reference sequence). J gave up 0 bases and V 5 bases, and 6 bases lay outside the gene matches.

The chain employs TRBV5-1 and TRBJ2-1; TRBD2 agrees at 8 bases. The germline V gene encodes CDR1 SGHRS and CDR2 YFSETQ. The J segment lost 4 bases and the V segment lost 1 base, leaving 7 bases of the junction unmatched. This CDR3 is built from 16 residues. The CDR3 reads CASSLIGAGAYNEQFF. CDR3 nucleotide sequence: TGCGCCAGCAGCTTGATCGGAGCGGGAGCTTACAATGAGCAGTTCTTC.

This clonotype has only one observation. The rearrangement joins TRBV27 to TRBJ2-7; 9 nucleotides align to TRBD1. The V segment lost 3 bases and the J segment 1 base; nucleotides outside the gene matches: 1. The CDR3 totals 14 residues. Germline loops: CDR1 MNHEY, CDR2 SMNVEV (reference sequence). The CDR3 coding sequence is TGTGCCAGCAGTTTGGGGACAGGGTCCTACGAGCAGTACTTC. It yields the protein CASSLGTGSYEQYF.

This clonotype was detected a few times. The CDR3 DNA reads as TGTGCCAGCAGTTATGAGGGGGTGGGGACAGATACGCAGTATTTT. Protein: CASSYEGVGTDTQYF. V and J are TRBV12-3 or TRBV12-4 and TRBJ2-3; possible D gene TRBD1, 6 bases. The CDR3 covers 15 residues. The V end lost 4 bases, the J end lost 3 bases, and 14 bases lay between the germline ends.

The CDR3 bases are TGTGCCAGCAGCCAAGGTGGTGCAAGCACAGATACGCAGTATTTT. As protein: CASSQGGASTDTQYF. This sequence joins TRBV14 and TRBJ2-3; D is uncertain. V shed 1 base and J shed 0 bases, with 8 bases lying between them. Germline V CDR1 and CDR2: SGHDN, FVKESK. The CDR3 has 15 amino acids.

This clonotype was observed at least ten times. The chain recombines TRBV7-9 with TRBJ1-1, with TRBD1 identical over 7 bases. The CDR3 is 19 amino acids. Germline V lookup: CDR1 SEHNR, CDR2 FQNEAQ (reference sequence). Trimming at V came to 7 bases and at J to 0 bases, leaving 20 bases not matched to a gene. The DNA of the CDR3 is TGTGCCAGCACCGTACCTATGGGGGGTGAGACAGGGCTGAACACTGAAGCTTTCTTT. It encodes CASTVPMGGETGLNTEAFF.